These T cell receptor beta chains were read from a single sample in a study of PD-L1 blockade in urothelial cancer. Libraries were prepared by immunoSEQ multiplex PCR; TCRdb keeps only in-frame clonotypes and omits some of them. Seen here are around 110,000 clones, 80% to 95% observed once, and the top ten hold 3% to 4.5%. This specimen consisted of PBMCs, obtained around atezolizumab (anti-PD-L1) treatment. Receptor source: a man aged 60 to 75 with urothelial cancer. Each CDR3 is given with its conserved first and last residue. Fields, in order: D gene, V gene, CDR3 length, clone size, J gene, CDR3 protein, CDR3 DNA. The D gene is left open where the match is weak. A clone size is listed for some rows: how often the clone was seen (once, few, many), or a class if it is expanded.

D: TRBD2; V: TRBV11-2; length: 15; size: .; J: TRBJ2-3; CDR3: CASSLTSGGGDTQYF; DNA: TGTGCCAGCAGCTTAACCAGCGGGGGTGGAGATACGCAGTATTTT
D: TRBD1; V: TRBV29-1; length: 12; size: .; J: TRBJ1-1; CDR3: CSARQGGTEAFF; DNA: TGCAGCGCGCGACAGGGGGGGACTGAAGCTTTCTTT
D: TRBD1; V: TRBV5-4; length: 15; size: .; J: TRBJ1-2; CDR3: CASSFRQGGGYGYTF; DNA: TGTGCCAGCAGCTTTCGACAGGGGGGGGGCTATGGCTACACCTTC
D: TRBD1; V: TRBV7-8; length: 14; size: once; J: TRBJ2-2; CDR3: CASSSTGGTGELFF; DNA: TGTGCCAGCAGCTCCACAGGGGGCACCGGGGAGCTGTTTTTT
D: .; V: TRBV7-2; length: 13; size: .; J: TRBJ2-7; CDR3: CASSLNGGGEQYF; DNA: TGTGCCAGCAGCTTAAATGGAGGTGGGGAGCAGTACTTC
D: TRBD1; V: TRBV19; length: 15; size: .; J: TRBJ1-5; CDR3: CASSIDRGFSQPQHF; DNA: TGTGCCAGTAGTATTGACAGGGGTTTTAGTCAGCCCCAGCATTTT
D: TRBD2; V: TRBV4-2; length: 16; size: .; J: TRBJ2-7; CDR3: CASSQESGLAGYEQYF; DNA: TGTGCCAGCAGCCAAGAATCCGGACTAGCGGGCTACGAGCAGTACTTC
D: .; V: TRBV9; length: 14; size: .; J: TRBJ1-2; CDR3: CASSVADRGYGYTF; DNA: TGTGCCAGCAGCGTAGCCGACCGGGGCTATGGCTACACCTTC
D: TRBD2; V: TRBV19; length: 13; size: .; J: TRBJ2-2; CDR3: CASSPTSAGELFF; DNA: TGTGCCAGTAGTCCGACTAGCGCCGGGGAGCTGTTTTTT
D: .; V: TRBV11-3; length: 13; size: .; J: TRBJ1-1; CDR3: CASSLGQGAEAFF; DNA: TGTGCCAGCAGCTTAGGTCAGGGTGCTGAAGCTTTCTTT
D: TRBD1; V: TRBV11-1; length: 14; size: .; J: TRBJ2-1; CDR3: CASSSGQGNNEQFF; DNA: TGTGCCAGCAGCTCGGGACAGGGGAACAATGAGCAGTTCTTC
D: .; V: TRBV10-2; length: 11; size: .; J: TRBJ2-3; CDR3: CASRLADTQYF; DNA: TGCGCCAGCAGATTAGCAGATACGCAGTATTTT
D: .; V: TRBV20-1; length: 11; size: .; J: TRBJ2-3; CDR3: CSAIASDTQYF; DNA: TGCAGTGCTATTGCGTCAGATACGCAGTATTTT
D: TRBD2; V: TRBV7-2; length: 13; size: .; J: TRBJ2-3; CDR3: CASGAGGADTQYF; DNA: TGTGCCAGCGGCGCGGGAGGCGCAGATACGCAGTATTTT
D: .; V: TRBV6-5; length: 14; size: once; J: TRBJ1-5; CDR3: CASSYGRGNQPQHF; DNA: TGTGCCAGCAGTTACGGCAGGGGCAATCAGCCCCAGCATTTT
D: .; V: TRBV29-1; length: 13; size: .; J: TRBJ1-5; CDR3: CSVVRGAGQPQHF; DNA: TGCAGCGTTGTCCGGGGGGCAGGACAGCCCCAGCATTTT
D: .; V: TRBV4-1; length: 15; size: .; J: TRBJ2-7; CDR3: CASSHPQAGRNEQYF; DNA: TGCGCCAGCAGCCACCCTCAGGCGGGGAGGAACGAGCAGTACTTC
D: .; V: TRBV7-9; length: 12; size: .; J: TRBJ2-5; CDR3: CASSDTTETQYF; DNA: TGTGCCAGCAGCGACACAACCGAGACCCAGTACTTC
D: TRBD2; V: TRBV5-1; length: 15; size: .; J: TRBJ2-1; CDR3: CASSPSGGALNEQFF; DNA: TGCGCCAGCAGTCCCAGCGGGGGGGCCTTAAATGAGCAGTTCTTC
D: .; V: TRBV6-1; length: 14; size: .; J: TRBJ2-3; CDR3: CASKGGGETDTQYF; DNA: TGTGCCAGCAAAGGGGGAGGGGAGACAGATACGCAGTATTTT
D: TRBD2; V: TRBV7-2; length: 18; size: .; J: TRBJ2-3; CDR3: CASSPRLAGGPSSPTQYF; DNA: TGTGCCAGCAGCCCTCGACTAGCGGGGGGGCCTTCGAGCCCGACGCAGTATTTT
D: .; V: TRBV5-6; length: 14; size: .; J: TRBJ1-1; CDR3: CASREIWGGTEAFF; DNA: TGTGCCAGCAGAGAAATTTGGGGCGGCACTGAAGCTTTCTTT
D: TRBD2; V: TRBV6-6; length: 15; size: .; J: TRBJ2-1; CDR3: CASSTPGLVGNEQFF; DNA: TGTGCCAGCAGTACCCCAGGACTAGTCGGCAATGAGCAGTTCTTC
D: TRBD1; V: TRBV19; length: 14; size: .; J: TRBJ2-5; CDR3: CASSISGQGETQYF; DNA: TGTGCCAGTAGTATCTCTGGACAGGGGGAGACCCAGTACTTC
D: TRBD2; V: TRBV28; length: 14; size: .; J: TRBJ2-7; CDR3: CASSREALMNEQYF; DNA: TGTGCCAGCAGTCGGGAGGCGTTAATGAACGAGCAGTACTTC
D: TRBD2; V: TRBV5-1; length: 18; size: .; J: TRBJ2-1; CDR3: CASSLGRRLAGTYNEQFF; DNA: TGCGCCAGCAGCTTGGGACGGCGTCTAGCGGGAACCTACAATGAGCAGTTCTTC
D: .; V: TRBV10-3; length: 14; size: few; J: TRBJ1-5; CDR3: CATNNPREGQPQHF; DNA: TGTGCTACTAACAACCCAAGGGAGGGTCAGCCCCAGCATTTT
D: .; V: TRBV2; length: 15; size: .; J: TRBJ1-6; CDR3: CASSFDSSYNSPLHF; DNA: TGTGCCAGCAGTTTCGATAGCTCCTATAATTCACCCCTCCACTTT
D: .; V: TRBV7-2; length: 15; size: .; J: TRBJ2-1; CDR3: CASSLVAGANNEQFF; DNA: TGTGCCAGCAGCTTAGTCGCGGGGGCCAACAATGAGCAGTTCTTC
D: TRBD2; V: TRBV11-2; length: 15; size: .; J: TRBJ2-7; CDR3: CASSSSSGSSSEQYF; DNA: TGTGCCAGCAGCTCCTCTAGCGGGAGTTCATCCGAGCAGTACTTC
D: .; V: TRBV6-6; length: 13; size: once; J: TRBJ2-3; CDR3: CASSPDSPDTQYF; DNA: TGTGCCAGCAGCCCGGACTCCCCAGATACGCAGTATTTT